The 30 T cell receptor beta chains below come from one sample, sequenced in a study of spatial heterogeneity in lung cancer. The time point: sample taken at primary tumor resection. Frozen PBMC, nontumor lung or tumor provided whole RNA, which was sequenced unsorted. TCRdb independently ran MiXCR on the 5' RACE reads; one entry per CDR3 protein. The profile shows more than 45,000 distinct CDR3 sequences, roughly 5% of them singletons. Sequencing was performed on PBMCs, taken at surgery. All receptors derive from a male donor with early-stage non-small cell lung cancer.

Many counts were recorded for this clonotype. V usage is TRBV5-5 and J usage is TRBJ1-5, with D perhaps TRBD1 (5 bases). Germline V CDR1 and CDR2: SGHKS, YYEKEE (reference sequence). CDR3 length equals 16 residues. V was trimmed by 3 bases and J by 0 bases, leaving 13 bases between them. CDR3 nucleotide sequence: TGTGCCAGCAGCTCTAGTGGGGGGTTTAGCAATCAGCCCCAGCATTTT. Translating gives CASSSSGGFSNQPQHF.

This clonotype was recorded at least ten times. The CDR3 region has the DNA TGCAGTGCTAGAGATCCGAGGGCTGATGGCTACACCTTC. Translated, it gives CSARDPRADGYTF. The chain uses TRBV20-1 and TRBJ1-2; D gene ambiguous. Trimming removed 0 bases from V and 6 bases from J, with 11 bases in between. The CDR3 covers 13 residues. From germline, CDR1 is DFQATT and CDR2 SNEGSKA (reference sequence).

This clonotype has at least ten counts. CDR3 sequence: CASSVGISGPAKNIQYF. As DNA, the CDR3 is TGTGCCAGCAGCGTAGGGATTAGCGGGCCAGCCAAAAACATTCAGTACTTC. This chain connects TRBV9 to TRBJ2-4; 7 positions match TRBD2. This CDR3 is 17 amino acids long. Trimming at V came to 0 bases and at J to 0 bases, leaving 6 bases not matched to a gene. Germline CDR1 and CDR2: SGDLS and YYNGEE.

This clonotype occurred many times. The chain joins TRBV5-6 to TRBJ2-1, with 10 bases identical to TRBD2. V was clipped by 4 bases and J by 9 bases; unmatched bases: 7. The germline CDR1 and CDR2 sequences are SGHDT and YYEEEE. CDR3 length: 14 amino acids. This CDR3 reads CASSPGLAYGEQFF. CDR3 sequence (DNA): TGTGCCAGCAGCCCGGGACTAGCGTACGGTGAGCAGTTCTTC.

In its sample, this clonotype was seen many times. In nucleotides, the CDR3 is TGTGCCAGCAGCCCCCTCCCTAGGGTCAGGCGGAATACGCAGTATTTT. Translating gives CASSPLPRVRRNTQYF. The chain has TRBV5-4 and TRBJ2-3, with D unresolved. The V and J ends lost 4 bases and 7 bases respectively, with 22 bases between them. The CDR3 is 16 amino acids. CDR1 is SGHNT, CDR2 YYREEE, per germline (reference sequence).

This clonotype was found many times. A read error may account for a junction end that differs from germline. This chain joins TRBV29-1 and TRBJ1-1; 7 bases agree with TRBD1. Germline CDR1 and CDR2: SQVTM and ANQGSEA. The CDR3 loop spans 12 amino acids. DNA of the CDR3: TGTAGCGTCGCATCAGGGGGAAGAGAAGCTTTCTTT. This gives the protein CSVASGGREAFF.

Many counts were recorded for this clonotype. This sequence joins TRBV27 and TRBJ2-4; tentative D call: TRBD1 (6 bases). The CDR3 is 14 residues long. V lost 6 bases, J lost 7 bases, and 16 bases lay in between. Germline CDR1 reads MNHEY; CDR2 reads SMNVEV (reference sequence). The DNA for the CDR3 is TGTGCCAGCAGCCAGAGGGGGAGAGCTAACATTCAGTACTTC. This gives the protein CASSQRGRANIQYF.

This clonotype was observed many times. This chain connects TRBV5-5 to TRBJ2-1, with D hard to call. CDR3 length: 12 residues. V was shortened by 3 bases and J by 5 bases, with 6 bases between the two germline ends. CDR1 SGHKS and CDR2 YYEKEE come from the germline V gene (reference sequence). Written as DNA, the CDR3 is TGTGCCAGCAGCTCCCTGAACAATGAGCAGTTCTTC. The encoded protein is CASSSLNNEQFF.

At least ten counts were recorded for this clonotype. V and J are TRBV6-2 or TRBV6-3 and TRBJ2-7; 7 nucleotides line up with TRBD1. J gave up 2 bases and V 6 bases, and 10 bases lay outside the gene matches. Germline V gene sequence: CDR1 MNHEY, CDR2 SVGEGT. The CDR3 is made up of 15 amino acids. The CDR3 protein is CASRKTGTAPYEQYF. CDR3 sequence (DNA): TGTGCCAGCAGGAAGACCGGGACAGCACCCTACGAGCAGTACTTC.

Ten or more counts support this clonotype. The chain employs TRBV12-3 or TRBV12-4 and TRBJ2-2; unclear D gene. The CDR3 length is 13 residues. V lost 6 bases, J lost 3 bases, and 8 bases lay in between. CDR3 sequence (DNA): TGTGCCAGCAGCCTCCTAGACACCGGGGAGCTGTTTTTT. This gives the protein CASSLLDTGELFF.

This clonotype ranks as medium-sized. Written as DNA, the CDR3 is TGTGCCAGCAGCTTATTTGAGAACAATGAGCAGTTCTTC. This translates into CASSLFENNEQFF. The chain recombines TRBV7-6 with TRBJ2-1; D uncertain. Trimming removed 2 bases from V and 5 bases from J, with 7 bases in between. This CDR3 region has 13 residues. The V gene's germline CDR1 is SGHVS and CDR2 FNYEAQ.

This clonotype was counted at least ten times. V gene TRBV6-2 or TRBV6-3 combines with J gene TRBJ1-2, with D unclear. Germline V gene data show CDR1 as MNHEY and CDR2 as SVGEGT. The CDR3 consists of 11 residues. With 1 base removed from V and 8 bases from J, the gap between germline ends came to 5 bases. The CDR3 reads CASSYYRGYTF. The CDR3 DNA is TGTGCCAGCAGTTACTATCGAGGCTACACCTTC.

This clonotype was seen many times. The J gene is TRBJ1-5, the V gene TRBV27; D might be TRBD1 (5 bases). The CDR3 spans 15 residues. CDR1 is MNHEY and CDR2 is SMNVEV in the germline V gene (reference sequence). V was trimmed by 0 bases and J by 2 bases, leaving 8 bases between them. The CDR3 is CASSLSGVGNQPQHF. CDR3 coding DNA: TGTGCCAGCAGTTTATCAGGGGTGGGCAATCAGCCCCAGCATTTT.

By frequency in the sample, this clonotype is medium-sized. CDR3 amino acids: CASSPGTGPAYGYTF. The CDR3 region has the DNA TGCGCCAGCAGCCCCGGGACAGGACCGGCATATGGCTACACCTTC. The V gene is TRBV5-1, the J gene TRBJ1-2; 8 bases fit TRBD1. The CDR3 is 15 amino acids. The ends lost 4 bases at V and 5 bases at J; junction bases unmatched: 10. Looked up from germline, CDR1 is SGHRS and CDR2 is YFSETQ.

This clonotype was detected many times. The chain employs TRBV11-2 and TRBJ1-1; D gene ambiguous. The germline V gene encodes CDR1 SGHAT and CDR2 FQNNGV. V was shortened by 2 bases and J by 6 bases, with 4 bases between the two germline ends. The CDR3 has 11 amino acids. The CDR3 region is CASSLTPEAFF. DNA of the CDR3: TGTGCCAGCAGCTTAACCCCTGAAGCTTTCTTT. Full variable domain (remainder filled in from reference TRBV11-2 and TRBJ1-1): EAGVAQSPRYKIIEKRQSVAFWCNPISGHATLYWYQQILGQGPKLLIQFQNNGVVDDSQLPKDRFSAERLKGVDSTLKIQPAKLEDSAVYLCASSLTPEAFFGQGTRLTVV.

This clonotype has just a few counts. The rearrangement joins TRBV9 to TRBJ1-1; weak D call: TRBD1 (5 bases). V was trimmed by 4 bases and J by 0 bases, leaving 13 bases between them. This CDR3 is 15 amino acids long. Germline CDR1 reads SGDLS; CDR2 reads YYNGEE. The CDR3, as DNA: TGTGCCAGCAGCCATGGGGGACTAATGAACACTGAAGCTTTCTTT. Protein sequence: CASSHGGLMNTEAFF.

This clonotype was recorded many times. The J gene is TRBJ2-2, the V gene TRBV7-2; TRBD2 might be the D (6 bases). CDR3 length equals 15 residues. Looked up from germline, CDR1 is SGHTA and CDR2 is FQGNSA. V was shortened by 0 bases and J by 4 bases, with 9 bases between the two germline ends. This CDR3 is CASSLAGSGTGELFF. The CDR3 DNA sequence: TGTGCCAGCAGCTTAGCCGGGAGTGGCACCGGGGAGCTGTTTTTT.

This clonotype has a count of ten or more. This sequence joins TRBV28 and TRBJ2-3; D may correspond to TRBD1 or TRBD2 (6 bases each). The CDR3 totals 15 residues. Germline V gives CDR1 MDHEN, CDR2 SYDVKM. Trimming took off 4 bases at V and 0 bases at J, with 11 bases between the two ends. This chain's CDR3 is CASSSEGGSTDTQYF. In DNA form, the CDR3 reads TGTGCCAGCAGTTCCGAGGGGGGTAGCACAGATACGCAGTATTTT.

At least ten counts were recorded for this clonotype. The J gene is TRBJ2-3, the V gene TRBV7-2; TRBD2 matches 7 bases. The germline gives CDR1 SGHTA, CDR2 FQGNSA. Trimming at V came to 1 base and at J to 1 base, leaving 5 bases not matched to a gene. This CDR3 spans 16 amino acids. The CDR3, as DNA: TGTGCCAGCAGCTTAGTTCAAGCGGGGCGCACAGATACGCAGTATTTT. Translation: CASSLVQAGRTDTQYF.

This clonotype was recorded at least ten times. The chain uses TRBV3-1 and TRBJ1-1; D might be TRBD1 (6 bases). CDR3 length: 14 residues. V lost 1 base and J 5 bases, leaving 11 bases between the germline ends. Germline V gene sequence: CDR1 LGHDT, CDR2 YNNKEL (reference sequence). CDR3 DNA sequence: TGTGCCAGCAGCCAAGGGACAGTCGCTACTGAAGCTTTCTTT. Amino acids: CASSQGTVATEAFF. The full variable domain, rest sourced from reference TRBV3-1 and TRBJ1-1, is DTAVSQTPKYLVTQMGNDKSIKCEQNLGHDTMYWYKQDSKKFLKIMFSYNNKELIINETVPNRFSPKSPDKAHLNLHINSLELGDSAVYFCASSQGTVATEAFFGQGTRLTVV.

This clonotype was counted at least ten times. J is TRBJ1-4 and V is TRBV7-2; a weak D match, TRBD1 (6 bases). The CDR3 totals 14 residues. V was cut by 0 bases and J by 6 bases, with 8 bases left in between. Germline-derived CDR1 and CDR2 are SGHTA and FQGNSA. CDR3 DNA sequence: TGTGCCAGCAGCTTAGCCGGGGGCTATGAAAAACTGTTTTTT. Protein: CASSLAGGYEKLFF.

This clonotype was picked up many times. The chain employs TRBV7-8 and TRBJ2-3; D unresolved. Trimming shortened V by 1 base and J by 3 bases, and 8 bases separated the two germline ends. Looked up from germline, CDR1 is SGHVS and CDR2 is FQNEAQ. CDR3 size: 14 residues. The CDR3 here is CASSLDPRTDTQYF. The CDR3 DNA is TGTGCCAGCAGCTTAGACCCTAGAACAGATACGCAGTATTTT.

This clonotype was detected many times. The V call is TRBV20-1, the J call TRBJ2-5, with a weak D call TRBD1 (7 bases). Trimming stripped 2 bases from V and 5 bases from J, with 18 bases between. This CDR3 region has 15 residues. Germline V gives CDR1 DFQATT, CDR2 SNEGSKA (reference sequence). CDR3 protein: CSARNPGQEGETQYF. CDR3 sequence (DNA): TGCAGTGCTAGAAACCCCGGACAGGAGGGTGAGACCCAGTACTTC.

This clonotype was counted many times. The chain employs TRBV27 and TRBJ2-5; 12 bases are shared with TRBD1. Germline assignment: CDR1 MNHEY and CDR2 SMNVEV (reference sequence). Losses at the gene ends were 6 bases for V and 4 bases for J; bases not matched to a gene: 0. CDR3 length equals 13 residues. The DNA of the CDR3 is TGTGCCAGCAGGGGACAGGGGGCAGAGACCCAGTACTTC. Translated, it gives CASRGQGAETQYF.

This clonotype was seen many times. The DNA for the CDR3 is TGTGCCAGCAGTCATCCTGGGACTAGTGGGGTGGTCTACGAGCAGTACTTC. Its translation: CASSHPGTSGVVYEQYF. V gene TRBV6-6 combines with J gene TRBJ2-7; 8 bases map to TRBD2. This CDR3 region has 17 residues. Germline V CDR1 and CDR2: MNHNY, SVGAGI (reference sequence). Unmatched junction bases numbered 15, after V lost 5 bases and J lost 3 bases.

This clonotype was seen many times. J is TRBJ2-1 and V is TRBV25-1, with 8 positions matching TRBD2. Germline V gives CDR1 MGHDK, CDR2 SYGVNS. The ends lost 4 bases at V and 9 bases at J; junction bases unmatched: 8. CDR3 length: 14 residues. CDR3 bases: TGTGCCAGCAGTGCCAGGACTAGCAGGGCTGAGCAGTTCTTC. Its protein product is CASSARTSRAEQFF.

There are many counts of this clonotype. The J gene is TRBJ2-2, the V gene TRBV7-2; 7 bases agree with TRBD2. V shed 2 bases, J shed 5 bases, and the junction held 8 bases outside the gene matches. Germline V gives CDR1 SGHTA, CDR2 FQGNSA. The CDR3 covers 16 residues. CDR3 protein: CASSLTAGAGTGELFF. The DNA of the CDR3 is TGTGCCAGCAGCTTAACGGCGGGAGCGGGGACCGGGGAGCTGTTTTTT.

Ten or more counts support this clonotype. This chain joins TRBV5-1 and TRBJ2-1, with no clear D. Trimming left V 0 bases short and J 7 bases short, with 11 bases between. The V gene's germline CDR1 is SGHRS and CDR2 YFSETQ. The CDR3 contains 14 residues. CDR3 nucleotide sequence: TGCGCCAGCAGCTTGGTAACACCAGAGAATGAGCAGTTCTTC. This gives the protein CASSLVTPENEQFF.

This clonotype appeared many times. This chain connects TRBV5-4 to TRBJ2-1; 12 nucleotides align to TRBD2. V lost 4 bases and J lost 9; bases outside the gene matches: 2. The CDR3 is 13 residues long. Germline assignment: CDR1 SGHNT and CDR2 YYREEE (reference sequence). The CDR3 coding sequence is TGTGCCAGCAGCCCGACTAGCGGGAGTGAGCAGTTCTTC. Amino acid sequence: CASSPTSGSEQFF. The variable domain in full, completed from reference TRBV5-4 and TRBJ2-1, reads ETGVTQSPTHLIKTRGQQVTLRCSSQSGHNTVSWYQQALGQGPQFIFQYYREEENGRGNFPPRFSGLQFPNYSSELNVNALELDDSALYLCASSPTSGSEQFFGPGTRLTVL.

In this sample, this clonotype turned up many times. The CDR3 DNA follows: TGCGCCAGCAGCCTAGATGGGGGTCTAACTGAAGCTTTCTTT. It specifies CASSLDGGLTEAFF. The chain employs TRBV5-1 and TRBJ1-1, with TRBD1 as a possible D gene (5 bases). The germline V and J ends were trimmed by 4 bases and 5 bases, with 15 bases remaining between them. Germline CDR1 and CDR2: SGHRS and YFSETQ. This CDR3 spans 14 amino acids.